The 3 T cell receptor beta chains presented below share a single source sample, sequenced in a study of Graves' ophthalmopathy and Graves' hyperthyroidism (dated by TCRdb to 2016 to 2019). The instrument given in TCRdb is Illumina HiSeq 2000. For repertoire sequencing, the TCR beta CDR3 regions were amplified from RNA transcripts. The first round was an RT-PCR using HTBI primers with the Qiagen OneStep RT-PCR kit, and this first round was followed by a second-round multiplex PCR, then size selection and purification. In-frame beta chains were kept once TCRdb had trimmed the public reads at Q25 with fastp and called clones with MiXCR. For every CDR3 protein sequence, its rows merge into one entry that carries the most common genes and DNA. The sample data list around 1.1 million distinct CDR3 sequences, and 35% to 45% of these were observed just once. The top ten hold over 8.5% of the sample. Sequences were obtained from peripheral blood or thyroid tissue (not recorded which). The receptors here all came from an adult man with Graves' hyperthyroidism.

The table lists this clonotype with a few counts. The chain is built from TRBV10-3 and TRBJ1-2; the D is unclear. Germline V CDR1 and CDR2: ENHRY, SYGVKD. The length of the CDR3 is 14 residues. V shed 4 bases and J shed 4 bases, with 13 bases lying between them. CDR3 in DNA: TGTGCCATCAGTGGGCTCGAGGCAGCCTATGGCTACACCTTC. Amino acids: CAISGLEAAYGYTF.

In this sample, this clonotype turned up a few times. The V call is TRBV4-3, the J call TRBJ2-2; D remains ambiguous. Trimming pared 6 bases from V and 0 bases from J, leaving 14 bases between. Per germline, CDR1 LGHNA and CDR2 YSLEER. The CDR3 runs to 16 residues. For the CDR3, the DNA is TGCGCCAGCAGTCAGGACGGGCCGACGAACACCGGGGAGCTGTTTTTT. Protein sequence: CASSQDGPTNTGELFF.

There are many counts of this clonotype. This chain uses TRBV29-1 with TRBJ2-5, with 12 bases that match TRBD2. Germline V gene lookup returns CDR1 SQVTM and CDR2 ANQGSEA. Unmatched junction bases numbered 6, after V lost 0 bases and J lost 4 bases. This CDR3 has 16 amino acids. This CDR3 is CSVEDLLAGGPETQYF. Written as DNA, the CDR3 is TGCAGCGTTGAAGATCTGCTAGCGGGGGGGCCAGAGACCCAGTACTTC.